The 2 T cell receptor beta chains in this list originate from one sample, sequenced in a study of spatial heterogeneity in lung cancer. Sample time point: sample taken at primary tumor resection. No antigen has been assigned to these receptors. TCRdb re-called the 5' RACE reads with MiXCR, one entry per CDR3 protein. The data contain approximately 9,000 distinct CDR3 sequences, about 4.6% of them singletons. Study-wide points: Intratumoral expanded alpha and beta TCR counts were found to track tumor mutation counts.

The source was lung tumor tissue, collected at surgery. The receptors come from a female donor with early-stage non-small cell lung cancer.

This clonotype appeared many times. The gene calls are TRBV19 and TRBJ2-1, with D uncertain. Germline V gene data show CDR1 as LNHDA and CDR2 as SQIVND (reference sequence). The CDR3 extends over 11 amino acids. V lost 6 bases to trimming and J lost 9 bases, with 9 bases between them. CDR3 protein: CASSRRREQFF. The CDR3 nucleotides read TGTGCCAGTAGCCGACGGCGTGAGCAGTTCTTC.

This clonotype was picked up many times. The gene calls are TRBV19 and TRBJ2-3; 8 nucleotides line up with TRBD1. Germline CDR1 LNHDA, CDR2 SQIVND (reference sequence). V gave up 5 bases and J gave up 4 bases; unmatched junction bases: 8. The CDR3 is 15 residues long. CDR3 sequence (DNA): TGTGCCAGTAGTCTACAGGGGGTGCTGGCAGATACGCAGTATTTT. Its translation is CASSLQGVLADTQYF.